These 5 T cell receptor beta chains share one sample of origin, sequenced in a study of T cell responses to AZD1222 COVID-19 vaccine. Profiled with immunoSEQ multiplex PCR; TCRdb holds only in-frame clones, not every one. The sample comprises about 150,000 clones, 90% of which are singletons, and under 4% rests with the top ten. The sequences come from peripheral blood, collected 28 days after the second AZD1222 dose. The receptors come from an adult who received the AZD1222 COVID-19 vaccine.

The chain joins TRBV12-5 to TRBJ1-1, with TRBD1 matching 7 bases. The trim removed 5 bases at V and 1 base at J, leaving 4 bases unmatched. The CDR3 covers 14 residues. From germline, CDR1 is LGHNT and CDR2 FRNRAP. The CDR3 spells CASGPRTGNTEAFF. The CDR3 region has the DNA TGTGCTAGTGGTCCGCGGACAGGGAACACTGAAGCTTTCTTT.

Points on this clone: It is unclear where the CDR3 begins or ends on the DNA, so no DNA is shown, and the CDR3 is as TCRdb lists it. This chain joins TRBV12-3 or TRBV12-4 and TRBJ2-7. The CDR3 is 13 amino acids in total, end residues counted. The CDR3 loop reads CASSFGEGHEQYF.

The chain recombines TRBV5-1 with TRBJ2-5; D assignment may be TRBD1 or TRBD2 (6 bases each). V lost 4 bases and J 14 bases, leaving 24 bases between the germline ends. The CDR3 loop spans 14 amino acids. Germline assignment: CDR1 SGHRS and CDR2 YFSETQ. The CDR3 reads CASSTNRDISGVYF. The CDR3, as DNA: TGCGCCAGCAGCACCAACCGGGACATATCGGGGGTTTACTTC.

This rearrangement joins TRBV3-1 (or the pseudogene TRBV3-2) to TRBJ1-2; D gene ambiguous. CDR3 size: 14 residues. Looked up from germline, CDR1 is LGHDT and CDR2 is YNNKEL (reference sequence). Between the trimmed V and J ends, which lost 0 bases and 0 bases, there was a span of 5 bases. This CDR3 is CASSQDTANYGYTF. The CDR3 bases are TGTGCCAGCAGCCAAGATACAGCTAACTATGGCTACACCTTC.

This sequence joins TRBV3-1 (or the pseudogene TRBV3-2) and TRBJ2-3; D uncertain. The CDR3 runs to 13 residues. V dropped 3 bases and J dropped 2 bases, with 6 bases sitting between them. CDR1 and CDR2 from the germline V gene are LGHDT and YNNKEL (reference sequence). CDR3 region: CASSHPNTDTQYF. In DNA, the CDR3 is TGTGCCAGCAGCCACCCGAACACAGATACGCAGTATTTT.